Detailed here is one T cell receptor (beta chain). The antigen it recognizes is unknown. The input lacks base qualities; no much larger clone sits a single base away. The cohort consisted of approximately 670 healthy bone marrow donors. All cohort members were sampled while nominally healthy, although unrecorded immune exposures were likely present. The donor was CMV seronegative and was included in the group of several hundred seronegative cohort members. Every donor gave a peripheral blood sample, and the peripheral blood mononuclear cells from that sample were used for TCR beta sequencing. Genomic DNA was extracted from the blood cell samples with the Qiagen DNeasy Blood Extraction Kit. The trim is 5 bases for V and 3 bases for J, with a gap of 13 bases between the germline ends. Counted from cysteine to phenylalanine, this CDR3 has 14 amino acids. Only the CDR3 part of the read is kept: 42 bases, read in frame from the first base. The germline V gene gives CDR1 as MNHEY and CDR2 as SVGAGI.

The library was made by the immunoSEQ multiplex PCR assay. For the multiplex PCR, a mixture combining 60 forward primers for TCR Vbeta segments and 13 reverse primers for TCR Jbeta segments was used. Amplification of the CDR3 region of rearranged TCR beta genes was performed with a multiplex PCR assay on genomic DNA. Amplified TCR beta libraries were sequenced as 87-base-pair reads on the Illumina HiSeq System. In the source study's methods: A later analysis tallied around 82 million unique TCR beta chains across the 660 or so repertoires, and 10 million to 11 million of those chains were shared by two or more donors. To remove PCR and sequencing errors, raw reads were error-corrected and collapsed into unique sequences using a nearest-neighbor algorithm that merged closely related sequences. CDR3 sequences were aligned to IMGT reference sequences to assign V, D and J gene segments. Each retained sequence needed at least a six-nucleotide match to both a V gene segment and a J gene segment. Rearrangements were called productive when the CDR3 lacked stop codons and stayed in frame with V and J; all others were non-productive. CDR3 was defined by IMGT convention, running from the second conserved V-encoded cysteine to the conserved J-encoded phenylalanine. In an earlier analysis of 500 to 650 of the donors, sequences lacking an unambiguous match to a single V gene segment were excluded. In an earlier analysis of about 590 of the donors, a V segment was called functional when productive rearrangements were above 56.7%, and segregating when the standard deviation between donors exceeded 5%. A statistical classification framework was built to diagnose cytomegalovirus status from the catalog of TCR beta chain sequences. V and J gene assignment, in a later analysis, came from comparing TCR nucleotide sequences with IMGT/GENE-DB human TR gene sequences. A later analysis assigned CDR3 sequences and most-parsimonious VDJ recombination scenarios with the TCRdist pipeline. In a later analysis, each TCR beta chain was defined by its CDR3 amino acid sequence together with its V-gene family, and reads lacking a unique V-gene family were excluded. A later analysis removed nearly 600 highly shared, low-generation-probability nucleotide sequences to deal with suspected cross-contamination and a sequencing artifact. For each public chain, a later analysis derived a clonal expansion index from normalized ranks of inferred template counts within each repertoire. Generation probabilities in a later analysis came from a VDJ recombination model fitted to out-of-frame rearrangements, and those results were checked against IGoR. A later analysis scored TCR-TCR, TCR-HLA and TCR-CMV co-occurrence with hypergeometric tests, applying a repertoire-size bias correction to TCR pairs. False discovery rates were estimated in a later analysis by permuting HLA or CMV assignments 20 times. In a later analysis, co-occurring TCRs were grouped using DBSCAN, with TCRdist sequence similarity added in when clustering inside HLA-allele-positive subsets. Co-occurrence clustering excluded repertoires with fewer than 30,000 or more than 120,000 public chains, plus five with anomalous nucleotide sharing. Sourced from immuneACCESS, this table was stored by TCRdb with only in-frame sequences that have V and J called. A share of the clones is absent; for the studies checked, an unresolved V gene accounts for under half, and the remainder has no known explanation. Clone size and the V and J calls come from that table; the DNA yielded D and trimming. In this sample the table shows about 190,000 clones, 80% to 85% of which occur a single time. The ten largest account for around 1.7% of the sample.

The data belong to a study of cytomegalovirus exposure and HLA in healthy donors (dated by TCRdb to about 2017). For the study in its entirety: An earlier analysis of around 600 of the donors reported 250 to 300 Gb of sequence data and about 100 million unique TCR beta sequences from about 179 million T cells. An earlier analysis of nearly 600 of the donors applied high-throughput TCR beta sequencing to assess whether each TCR beta V gene segment acted as functional or pseudogenic. HLA typing covered class I and class II loci at four-digit resolution. The study profiled the T cell repertoires of 500 to 800 subjects by immunosequencing and related them to cytomegalovirus serostatus. Donor age, sex, ethnicity and CMV serostatus were compiled together with the repertoire data. Among the 398 genotyped donors, around 81% belonged to the genetic ancestry cluster associated with self-reported Caucasian donors. The number of donors typed differed by locus, with roughly 629-640 for A, B, C, DRB1 and DQB1, over 500 for DQA1, approximately 580 for DPA1, and 472 for DPB1. Every repertoire in the discovery cohort had been generated on one and the same sequencing platform. Across 398 genotyped donors of the cohort, an average of about 220,000 unique TCR beta nucleotide sequences per donor were sequenced, and approximately 19% of those sequences were non-productive. A later analysis re-examined previously published TCR beta repertoires from just over 650 donors and added high-resolution HLA genotyping to investigate patterns of TCR occurrence. Four or five DR-DQ haplotypes were handled as single units for association and clustering because linkage in the cohort was strong. High-throughput TCR immunosequencing, statistical association of individual TCRs with disease status, and machine learning were combined to predict cytomegalovirus infection status. Approximately 310 gigabases of sequencing data and tens of millions of unique TCR sequences were included in an early release covering under 650 HLA-typed donors. The aim of the study was to test whether cataloging public T cell receptors could identify signatures of past pathogen exposure. Besides the first cohort of roughly 640 subjects, a separate validation cohort made up of 120 different subjects was used. Genome-wide SNP genotypes for about 65% of the roughly 670 donors were used in a later genetic analysis, which treated that subset as a discovery cohort. Rather than drawing on any new phenotypic data, the later analysis identified candidate immune exposures from TCR beta sequences and the way those sequences occurred across donors.

General study outcomes and caveats: Compared with equally common non-associated chains, HLA-associated TCR beta chains in a later analysis were more clonally expanded and had lower generation probabilities. In an earlier analysis of fewer than 750 of the donors, most TCR beta V segments were observed in productive rearrangements about 87% or about 30% of the time, broadly matching IMGT annotations. A later genetic analysis associated a missense DCLRE1C variant with V-gene and J-gene trimming of TCR beta chains, and an independent cohort replicated the association. In the study, around 160 TCR beta chains were listed as associated with cytomegalovirus. Assigning TCR associations to individual alleles was difficult when HLA alleles, especially DR and DQ, strongly co-occurred. While some public TCRs were present in many individuals, most TCR sequences turned up only very rarely across donors. A few of the identified cytomegalovirus-associated TCR beta chains were confirmed in vitro to be specific for cytomegalovirus antigens. A cluster of highly shared sequence variants was judged likely to represent a technical artifact of the sequencing pipeline. At a false discovery rate of 0.05, a later analysis linked 15,000 to 20,000 TCR beta sequences to specific HLA alleles. In a later analysis, the rate of TCR association differed among HLA loci, with DRB1 alleles having the most associated TCRs and HLA-C alleles having the fewest. A further reported finding was that TCR beta sequences accurately predicted the HLA-A and HLA-B alleles for most subjects in the first cohort. The presence/absence analyses assumed that sequencing depth was roughly uniform across donors, and that assumption may not be true. Several of the top co-occurrence clusters appeared to be linked to parvovirus B19, influenza, CMV and Epstein-Barr virus, according to a later analysis. The earlier analysis of some 560 of the donors excluded some 16 rarely observed V segments, including chromosome 9 orphons, because counts were too low. In a later genetic analysis, fewer N-insertions in productive TCRs were reported among donors in an Asian-associated ancestry cluster than the approximately 710-donor mean. Some IMGT-functional V segments, including TRBV6-2 and TRBV6-3, could not be distinguished by the 87-base-pair reads and were therefore excluded. Because HLA typing was missing for some donors at each locus, association tests included only the typed subset. Linkage disequilibrium might explain the correlated functional status among segregating V segments, but an unknown experimental factor could not be ruled out. Most CMV-associated TCR beta chains appeared to be HLA-restricted in a later analysis, and the HLA associations seemed to be driven largely by CMV exposure. Only TCR beta chains were sequenced in this cohort, and the absence of alpha or paired-chain data limited detectable features. The authors suggested that the approach could potentially be generalized to other disease states and immunological phenotypes. The classifier was reported to diagnose cytomegalovirus status with high specificity and sensitivity in both the original and validation cohorts. For the cohort, immune exposure information was limited to CMV serostatus.

This TCR derives from a man in his fifties or sixties in good health and CMV-seronegative. The V gene is TRBV6-5 and the J gene is TRBJ1-1, with no confident D gene call. Material: PBMCs. At the DNA level, the sequence is TGTGCCAGCAGTGAAATTTGGCTGCACACTGAAGCTTTCTTT. It encodes CASSEIWLHTEAFF.